This T cell receptor beta chain was observed in a study of response to subunit inactivated influenza vaccine. With 4 bases removed from V and 0 bases from J, the gap between germline ends came to 13 bases. The germline CDR1 and CDR2 sequences are SGHRS and YFSETQ. The CDR3 has 15 residues. Study findings and constraints: Authors suggested that a seasonal influenza vaccination recruits few new T cells each time.

This clonotype was picked up a small number of times. Antigen specificity is unknown. Via MiXCR, TCRdb re-called the RT-PCR reads, giving one row per CDR3 protein. The repertoire holds almost 250,000 distinct CDR3 sequences, 12% seen once, with less than 8.5% in the top ten. The V and J genes are TRBV5-1 and TRBJ1-1; maybe TRBD1 (5 bases). This sample comprised non-naive T cells sorted from PBMCs, obtained less than 15 days before vaccination. This TCR was sampled from a man aged 45-65 years who received an inactivated influenza vaccine. The CDR3 loop reads CASSLWRGMNTEAFF. CDR3 bases: TGCGCCAGCAGCCTCTGGCGGGGGATGAACACTGAAGCTTTCTTT.